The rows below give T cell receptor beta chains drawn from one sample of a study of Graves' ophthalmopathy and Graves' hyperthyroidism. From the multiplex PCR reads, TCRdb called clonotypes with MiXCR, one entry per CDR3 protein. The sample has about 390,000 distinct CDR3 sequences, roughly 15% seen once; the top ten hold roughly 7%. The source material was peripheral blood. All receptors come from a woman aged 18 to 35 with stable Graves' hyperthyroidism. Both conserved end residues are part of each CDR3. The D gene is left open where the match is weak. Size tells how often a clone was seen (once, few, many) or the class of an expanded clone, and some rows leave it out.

CDR3 DNA: TGTGCCAGCAGCCCGAACAGGCAAAATTCACCCCTCCACTTT
CDR3 protein: CASSPNRQNSPLHF
J gene: TRBJ1-6
D gene: -
clone size: few
V gene: TRBV11-2

CDR3 DNA: TGCGCCAGCAGCTTGGGGCGCAGCACCTATGGCTACACCTTC
CDR3 protein: CASSLGRSTYGYTF
J gene: TRBJ1-2
D gene: -
clone size: many
V gene: TRBV5-1

CDR3 DNA: TGTGCCAGCAGCCAGTCCCGCGGGGAGACCCAGTACTTC
CDR3 protein: CASSQSRGETQYF
J gene: TRBJ2-5
D gene: -
clone size: many
V gene: TRBV7-9

CDR3 DNA: TGTGCCAGCTACACGTTCTACTCCTACGAGCAGTACTTC
CDR3 protein: CASYTFYSYEQYF
J gene: TRBJ2-7
D gene: -
clone size: -
V gene: TRBV6-2/TRBV6-3

CDR3 DNA: TGCGCCAGCACAAATGTTCCGGGACAGGGGGATTCACCCCTCCACTTT
CDR3 protein: CASTNVPGQGDSPLHF
J gene: TRBJ1-6
D gene: TRBD1
clone size: many
V gene: TRBV5-1

CDR3 DNA: TGTGCCACCAGCAGCCCGCAGGTGGCCTACGAGCAGTACTTC
CDR3 protein: CATSSPQVAYEQYF
J gene: TRBJ2-7
D gene: -
clone size: -
V gene: TRBV15

CDR3 DNA: TGTGCCAGTAGTTCATCCGCCCGGGACATAAATGTAAACACCATATATTTT
CDR3 protein: CASSSSARDINVNTIYF
J gene: TRBJ1-3
D gene: -
clone size: many
V gene: TRBV19

CDR3 DNA: TGTGCCACACTTCCCAACCCTGGTTCCGCAGAACACTATGGCTACACCTTC
CDR3 protein: CATLPNPGSAEHYGYTF
J gene: TRBJ1-2
D gene: -
clone size: many
V gene: TRBV24-1

CDR3 DNA: TGCAGTGCTAGGGACAGAACCTACGAGCAGTACTTC
CDR3 protein: CSARDRTYEQYF
J gene: TRBJ2-7
D gene: -
clone size: many
V gene: TRBV20-1

CDR3 DNA: TGTGCCAGCGCGAACCAAGAGACCCAGTACTTC
CDR3 protein: CASANQETQYF
J gene: TRBJ2-5
D gene: -
clone size: many
V gene: TRBV2

CDR3 DNA: TGTGCCAGCAGTCCGGACGGGGGGTTTTCCGGGGAGCTGTTTTTT
CDR3 protein: CASSPDGGFSGELFF
J gene: TRBJ2-2
D gene: TRBD2
clone size: many
V gene: TRBV12-3/TRBV12-4

CDR3 DNA: TGTGCCAGCAGCCCAGGACGAGGCTACGAGCAGTACTTC
CDR3 protein: CASSPGRGYEQYF
J gene: TRBJ2-7
D gene: -
clone size: many
V gene: TRBV18

CDR3 DNA: TGTGCCAGTAGTATCCAGGGCCCCTATGGCTACACCTTC
CDR3 protein: CASSIQGPYGYTF
J gene: TRBJ1-2
D gene: -
clone size: many
V gene: TRBV19

CDR3 DNA: TGCGCCAGCAGCCAAGTATCAGGGAAAGAGACCCAGTACTTC
CDR3 protein: CASSQVSGKETQYF
J gene: TRBJ2-5
D gene: -
clone size: many
V gene: TRBV4-1

CDR3 DNA: TGCGCCAGCAAAAGGGACAGGCCCTACGAGCAGTACTTC
CDR3 protein: CASKRDRPYEQYF
J gene: TRBJ2-7
D gene: TRBD1
clone size: -
V gene: TRBV5-1

CDR3 DNA: TGCAGTGCTAGGCGGAGCGGGAGTGCGGAAGCTTTCTTT
CDR3 protein: CSARRSGSAEAFF
J gene: TRBJ1-1
D gene: -
clone size: many
V gene: TRBV20-1

CDR3 DNA: TGTGCCAGCAGTCCGGAGGGGCCCACTGAAGCTTTCTTT
CDR3 protein: CASSPEGPTEAFF
J gene: TRBJ1-1
D gene: -
clone size: -
V gene: TRBV6-1

CDR3 DNA: TGTGCCAGCAGCCCCCCGTGGGACACCGGGGAGCTGTTTTTT
CDR3 protein: CASSPPWDTGELFF
J gene: TRBJ2-2
D gene: -
clone size: many
V gene: TRBV12-3/TRBV12-4

CDR3 DNA: TGTGCCAGCAGCGTAGCCCTAGACACTGAAGCTTTCTTT
CDR3 protein: CASSVALDTEAFF
J gene: TRBJ1-1
D gene: -
clone size: many
V gene: TRBV9

CDR3 DNA: TGTGTCAGCAGCCCACCGGCCGGGACAGGGATCCACGAGCAGTACTTC
CDR3 protein: CVSSPPAGTGIHEQYF
J gene: TRBJ2-7
D gene: TRBD1
clone size: many
V gene: TRBV6-2/TRBV6-3

CDR3 DNA: TGCGCCAGCAGCACCCGACAGGGTCCTGAAGCTTTCTTT
CDR3 protein: CASSTRQGPEAFF
J gene: TRBJ1-1
D gene: TRBD1
clone size: many
V gene: TRBV5-1

CDR3 DNA: TGTGCCAGTAGTATAGGGGCGGACCGGGGAAGCGGCTACACCTTC
CDR3 protein: CASSIGADRGSGYTF
J gene: TRBJ1-2
D gene: -
clone size: many
V gene: TRBV19

CDR3 DNA: TGTGCCAGCAGTGACCTGAAAGCCCCTAGCGGGGGGGCAGTGGATACGCAGTATTTT
CDR3 protein: CASSDLKAPSGGAVDTQYF
J gene: TRBJ2-3
D gene: TRBD2
clone size: many
V gene: TRBV6-4

CDR3 DNA: TGCAGCGTTTACAACCTAGCCAAAAACATTCAGTACTTC
CDR3 protein: CSVYNLAKNIQYF
J gene: TRBJ2-4
D gene: -
clone size: many
V gene: TRBV29-1

CDR3 DNA: TGCGCCAGCAGCTTGGGTTCGAACACTGAAGCTGTCTTT
CDR3 protein: CASSLGSNTEAVF
J gene: TRBJ1-1
D gene: -
clone size: -
V gene: TRBV5-1

CDR3 DNA: TGTGCCAGCATTGGACATATCGGCGGATTGAACACTGAAGCTTTCTTT
CDR3 protein: CASIGHIGGLNTEAFF
J gene: TRBJ1-1
D gene: -
clone size: many
V gene: TRBV6-1

CDR3 DNA: TGTGCCAGCAGCAACCGGGACAGGGGATTCTACGAGCAGTACTTC
CDR3 protein: CASSNRDRGFYEQYF
J gene: TRBJ2-7
D gene: TRBD1
clone size: many
V gene: TRBV11-3

CDR3 DNA: TGTGCCAGCAGTTTGGCCCTCGGGACAGGGGGTCAGCCCCAGCATTTT
CDR3 protein: CASSLALGTGGQPQHF
J gene: TRBJ1-5
D gene: TRBD1
clone size: -
V gene: TRBV28

CDR3 DNA: TGTGCCAGCATTTTCCCGACCGCATCCGGGGAGACCCAGTACTTC
CDR3 protein: CASIFPTASGETQYF
J gene: TRBJ2-5
D gene: -
clone size: many
V gene: TRBV2

CDR3 DNA: TGTGCCAGCAGTGAAAGAGGGAAACAGGGAGGTTGGGAGACCCAGTACTTC
CDR3 protein: CASSERGKQGGWETQYF
J gene: TRBJ2-5
D gene: -
clone size: many
V gene: TRBV6-1

CDR3 DNA: TGTGCCAGCAGTCGCAGCGGGGGCCCCGGGACCCAGTACTTC
CDR3 protein: CASSRSGGPGTQYF
J gene: TRBJ2-5
D gene: TRBD2
clone size: many
V gene: TRBV6-2/TRBV6-3

CDR3 DNA: TGTGCCAGCAGTTACTCGGGGGGGTCCAACTATGGCTACACCTTC
CDR3 protein: CASSYSGGSNYGYTF
J gene: TRBJ1-2
D gene: -
clone size: many
V gene: TRBV6-5

CDR3 DNA: TGTGCCAGCAGTCCAAGACCGGGACTAAACACCGGGGAGCTGTTTTTT
CDR3 protein: CASSPRPGLNTGELFF
J gene: TRBJ2-2
D gene: TRBD2
clone size: few
V gene: TRBV12-3/TRBV12-4

CDR3 DNA: TGTGCCAGCTCGGGGACTACGGACAGATCCTACGAGCAGTACTTC
CDR3 protein: CASSGTTDRSYEQYF
J gene: TRBJ2-7
D gene: -
clone size: many
V gene: TRBV18

CDR3 DNA: TGTGCCACCAGCAGGTGGGACGACGCTGAAGCTTTCTTT
CDR3 protein: CATSRWDDAEAFF
J gene: TRBJ1-1
D gene: -
clone size: many
V gene: TRBV15

CDR3 DNA: TGCAGTGCTAGCTCCGTGGGGGCATACTATGGCTACACCTTC
CDR3 protein: CSASSVGAYYGYTF
J gene: TRBJ1-2
D gene: -
clone size: -
V gene: TRBV20-1

CDR3 DNA: TGTGCCAGCAGTCACGGACAGGGCAGCAATCAGCCCCAGCATTTT
CDR3 protein: CASSHGQGSNQPQHF
J gene: TRBJ1-5
D gene: TRBD1
clone size: many
V gene: TRBV11-1

CDR3 DNA: TGTGCCTGGAGGGGGACTGGGGAGCTGTTTTTT
CDR3 protein: CAWRGTGELFF
J gene: TRBJ2-2
D gene: -
clone size: -
V gene: TRBV30

CDR3 DNA: TGTGCCAGCAGCGTGACAGGGATTGGCGACTATGGCTACACCTTC
CDR3 protein: CASSVTGIGDYGYTF
J gene: TRBJ1-2
D gene: TRBD1
clone size: many
V gene: TRBV9